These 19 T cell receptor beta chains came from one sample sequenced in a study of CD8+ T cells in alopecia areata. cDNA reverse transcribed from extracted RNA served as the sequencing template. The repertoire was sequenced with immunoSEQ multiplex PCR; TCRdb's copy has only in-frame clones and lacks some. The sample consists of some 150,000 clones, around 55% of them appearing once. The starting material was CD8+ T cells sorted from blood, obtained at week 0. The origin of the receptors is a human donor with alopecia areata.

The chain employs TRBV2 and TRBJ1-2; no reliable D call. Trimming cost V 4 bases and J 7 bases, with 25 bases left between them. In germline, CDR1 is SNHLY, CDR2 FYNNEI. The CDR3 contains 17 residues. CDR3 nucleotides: TGTGCCAGCAGTGTGGCAATCCAAGGAGGGCTCGATTTTGGCTACACCTTC. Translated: CASSVAIQGGLDFGYTF.

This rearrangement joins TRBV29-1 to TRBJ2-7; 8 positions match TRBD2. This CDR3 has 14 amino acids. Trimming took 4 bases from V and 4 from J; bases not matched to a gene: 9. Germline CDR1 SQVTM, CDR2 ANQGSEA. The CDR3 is CSVVGGASAYEQYF. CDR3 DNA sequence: TGCAGCGTTGTCGGGGGGGCCTCCGCTTACGAGCAGTACTTC.

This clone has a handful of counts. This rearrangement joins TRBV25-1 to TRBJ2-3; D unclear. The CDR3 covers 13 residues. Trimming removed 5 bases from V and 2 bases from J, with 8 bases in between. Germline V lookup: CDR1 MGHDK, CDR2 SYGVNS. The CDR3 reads CASSHPSTDTQYF. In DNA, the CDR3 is TGTGCCAGCAGTCACCCCTCCACAGATACGCAGTATTTT.

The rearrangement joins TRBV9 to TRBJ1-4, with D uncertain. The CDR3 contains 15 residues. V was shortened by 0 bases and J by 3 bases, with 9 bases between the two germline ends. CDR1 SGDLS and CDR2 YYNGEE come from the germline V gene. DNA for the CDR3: TGTGCCAGCAGCGTAGAGAGCTCTTCTAATGAAAAACTGTTTTTT. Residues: CASSVESSSNEKLFF.

The CDR3 spells CASSYLQGARVGEAFF. CDR3 coding DNA: TGTGCCAGCAGTTACTTACAGGGGGCGAGAGTCGGTGAAGCTTTCTTT. The genes are TRBV6-5 and TRBJ1-1, with 9 bases matching TRBD1. The ends lost 1 base at V and 7 bases at J; junction bases unmatched: 10. CDR3 length equals 16 residues. Germline CDR1 and CDR2: MNHEY and SVGAGI.

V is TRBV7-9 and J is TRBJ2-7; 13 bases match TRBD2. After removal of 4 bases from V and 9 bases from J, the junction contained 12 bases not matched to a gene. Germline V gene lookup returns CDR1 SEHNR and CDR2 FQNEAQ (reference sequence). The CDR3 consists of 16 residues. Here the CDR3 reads CASSSSRLAGGEWQYF. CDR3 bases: TGTGCCAGCAGCTCTTCCCGACTAGCGGGGGGCGAATGGCAGTACTTC.

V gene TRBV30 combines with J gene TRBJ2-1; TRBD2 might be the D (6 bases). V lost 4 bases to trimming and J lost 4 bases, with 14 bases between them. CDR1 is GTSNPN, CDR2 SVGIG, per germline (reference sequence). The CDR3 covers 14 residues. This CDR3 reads CAWTRGGKYNEQFF. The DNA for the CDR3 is TGTGCCTGGACCCGTGGGGGGAAATACAATGAGCAGTTCTTC.

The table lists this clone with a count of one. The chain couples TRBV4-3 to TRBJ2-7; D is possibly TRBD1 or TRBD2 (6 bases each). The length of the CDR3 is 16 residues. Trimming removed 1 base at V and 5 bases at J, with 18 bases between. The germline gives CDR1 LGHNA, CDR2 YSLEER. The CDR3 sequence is CASSQVLRGGRHEQYF. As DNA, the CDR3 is TGCGCCAGCAGCCAAGTCCTCAGGGGAGGTAGGCACGAGCAGTACTTC.

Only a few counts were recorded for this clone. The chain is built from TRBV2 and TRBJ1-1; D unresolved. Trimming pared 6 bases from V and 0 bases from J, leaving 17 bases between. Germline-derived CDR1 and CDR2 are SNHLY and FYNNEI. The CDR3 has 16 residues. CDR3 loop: CASRRKLVGLNTEAFF. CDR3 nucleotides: TGTGCCAGCAGGAGGAAATTAGTTGGTTTGAACACTGAAGCTTTCTTT. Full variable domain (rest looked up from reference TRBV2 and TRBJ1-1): EPEVTQTPSHQVTQMGQEVILRCVPISNHLYFYWYRQILGQKVEFLVSFYNNEISEKSEIFDDQFSVERPDGSNFTLKIRSTKLEDSAMYFCASRRKLVGLNTEAFFGQGTRLTVV.

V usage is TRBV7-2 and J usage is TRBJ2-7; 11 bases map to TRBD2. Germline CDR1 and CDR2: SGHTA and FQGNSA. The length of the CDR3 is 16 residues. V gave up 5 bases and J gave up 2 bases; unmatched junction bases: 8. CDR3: CASSPVAGGSTYEQYF. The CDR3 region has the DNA TGTGCCAGCAGCCCCGTAGCGGGGGGGAGCACCTACGAGCAGTACTTC.

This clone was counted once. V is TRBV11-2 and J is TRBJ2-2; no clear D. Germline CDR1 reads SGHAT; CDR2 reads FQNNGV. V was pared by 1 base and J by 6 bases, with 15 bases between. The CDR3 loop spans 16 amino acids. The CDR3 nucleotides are TGTGCCAGCAGCTTAGTGCCAACTACGGATGCCGGGGAGCTGTTTTTT. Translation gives CASSLVPTTDAGELFF.

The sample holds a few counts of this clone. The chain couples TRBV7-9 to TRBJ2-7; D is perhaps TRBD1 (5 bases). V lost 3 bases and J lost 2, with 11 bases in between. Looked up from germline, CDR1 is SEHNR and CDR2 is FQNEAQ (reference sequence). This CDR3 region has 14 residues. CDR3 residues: CASSFPGSTYEQYF. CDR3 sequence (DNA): TGTGCCAGCAGCTTCCCAGGGTCTACCTACGAGCAGTACTTC.

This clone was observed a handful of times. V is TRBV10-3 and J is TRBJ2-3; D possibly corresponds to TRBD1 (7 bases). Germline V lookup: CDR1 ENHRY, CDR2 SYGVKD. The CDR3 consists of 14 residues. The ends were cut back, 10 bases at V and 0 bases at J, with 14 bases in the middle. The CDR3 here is CASGDSRSTDTQYF. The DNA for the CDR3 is TGTGCCAGCGGGGACAGTAGGAGCACAGATACGCAGTATTTT.

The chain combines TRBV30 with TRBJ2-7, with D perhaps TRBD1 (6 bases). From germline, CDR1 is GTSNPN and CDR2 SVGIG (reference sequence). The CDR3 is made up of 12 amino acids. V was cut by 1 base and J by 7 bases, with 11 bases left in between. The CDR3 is CAWSDRVREQYF. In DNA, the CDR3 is TGTGCCTGGAGTGACAGGGTCCGGGAGCAGTACTTC. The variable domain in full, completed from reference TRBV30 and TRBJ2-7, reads SQTIHQWPATLVQPVGSPLSLECTVEGTSNPNLYWYRQAAGRGLQLLFYSVGIGQISSEVPQNLSASRPQDRQFILSSKKLLLSDSGFYLCAWSDRVREQYFGPGTRLTVT.

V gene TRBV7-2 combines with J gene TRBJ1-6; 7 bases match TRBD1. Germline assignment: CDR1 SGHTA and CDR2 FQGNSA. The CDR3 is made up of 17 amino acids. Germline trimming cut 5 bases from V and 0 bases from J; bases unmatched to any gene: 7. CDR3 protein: CASSTKTGVSYNSPLHF. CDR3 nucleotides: TGTGCCAGCAGCACAAAAACAGGGGTCTCCTATAATTCACCCCTCCACTTT. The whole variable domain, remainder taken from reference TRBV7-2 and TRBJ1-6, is GAGVSQSPSNKVTEKGKDVELRCDPISGHTALYWYRQSLGQGLEFLIYFQGNSAPDKSGLPSDRFSAERTGGSVSTLTIQRTQQEDSAVYLCASSTKTGVSYNSPLHFGNGTRLTVT.

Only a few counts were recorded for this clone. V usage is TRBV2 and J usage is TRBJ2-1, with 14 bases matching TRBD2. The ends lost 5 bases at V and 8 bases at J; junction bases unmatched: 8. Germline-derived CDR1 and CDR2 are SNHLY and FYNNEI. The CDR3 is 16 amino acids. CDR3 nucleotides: TGTGCCAGCAGTCGACGACTAGCGGGGGGGCGAGATGAGCAGTTCTTC. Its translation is CASSRRLAGGRDEQFF.

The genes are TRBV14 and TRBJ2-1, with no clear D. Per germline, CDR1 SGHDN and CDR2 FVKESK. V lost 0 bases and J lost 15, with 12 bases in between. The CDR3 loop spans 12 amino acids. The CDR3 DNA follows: TGTGCCAGCAGCCAAGATAATTTTCGGCGGTTCTTC. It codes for CASSQDNFRRFF.

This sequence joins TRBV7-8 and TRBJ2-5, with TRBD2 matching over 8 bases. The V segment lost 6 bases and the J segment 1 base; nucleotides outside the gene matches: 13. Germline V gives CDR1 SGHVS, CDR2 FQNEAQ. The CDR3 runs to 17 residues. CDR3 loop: CASSPTLAGPSQETQYF. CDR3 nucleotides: TGTGCCAGCAGTCCAACTTTAGCGGGGCCGAGCCAAGAGACCCAGTACTTC.

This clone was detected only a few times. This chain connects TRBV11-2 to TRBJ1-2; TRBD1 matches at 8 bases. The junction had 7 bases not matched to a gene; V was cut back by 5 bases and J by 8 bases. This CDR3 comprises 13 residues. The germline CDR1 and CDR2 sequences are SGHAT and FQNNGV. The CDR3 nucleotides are TGTGCCAGCAGCCTAGGGACAGGTGTGGGCTACACCTTC. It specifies CASSLGTGVGYTF.